This T cell receptor (beta chain) was captured by sequencing in a study of blood T cell repertoires in COVID-19. Study at large: PBMCs, B-cell-depleted T cells, or T cells provided the cDNA or gDNA that made up the material.

Germline CDR1 reads LGHDT; CDR2 reads YNNKEL (reference sequence). V trimming: 2 bases; J trimming: 4 bases; junction bases outside the gene matches: 4. The CDR3 is 16 residues long. Some clones are missing from TCRdb's copy, which holds only in-frame ones; the method was immunoSEQ multiplex PCR. Of roughly 140,000 clones listed, more than 80% were seen once; the top ten hold just over 3%. The receptor comes from a woman between 55 and 75 years old with active COVID-19. This chain connects TRBV3-1 (or the pseudogene TRBV3-2) to TRBJ2-3, with 12 bases fitting TRBD2. Sample: peripheral blood. CDR3 loop: CASSQSSSGRADTQYF. The CDR3 nucleotides are TGTGCCAGCAGCCAATCATCTAGCGGGAGGGCAGATACGCAGTATTTT.